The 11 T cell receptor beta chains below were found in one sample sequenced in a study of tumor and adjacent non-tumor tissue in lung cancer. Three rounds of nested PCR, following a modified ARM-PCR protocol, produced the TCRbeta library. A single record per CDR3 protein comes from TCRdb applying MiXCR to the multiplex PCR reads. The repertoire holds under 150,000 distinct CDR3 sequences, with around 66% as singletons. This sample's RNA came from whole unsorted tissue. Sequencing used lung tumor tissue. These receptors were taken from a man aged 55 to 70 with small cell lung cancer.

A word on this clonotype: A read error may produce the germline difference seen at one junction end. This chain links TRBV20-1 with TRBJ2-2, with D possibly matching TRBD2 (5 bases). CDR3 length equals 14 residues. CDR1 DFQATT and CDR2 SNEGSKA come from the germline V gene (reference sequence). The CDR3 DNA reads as TGCAGTGCTAGAGATCCCCATAACACCGGGGAGCCGTTTTTT. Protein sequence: CSARDPHNTGEPFF.

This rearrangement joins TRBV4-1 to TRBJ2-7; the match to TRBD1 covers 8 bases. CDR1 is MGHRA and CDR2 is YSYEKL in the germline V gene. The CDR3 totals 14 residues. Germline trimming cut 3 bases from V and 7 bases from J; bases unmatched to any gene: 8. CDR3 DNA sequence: TGCGCCAGCAGCCAGGAAGACAGGGGTCGGGAGCAGTACTTC. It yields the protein CASSQEDRGREQYF.

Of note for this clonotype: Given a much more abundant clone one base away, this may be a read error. This CDR3 reads CSVPGGGGSTGTQYF. CDR3 DNA: TGCAGCGTCCCCGGAGGCGGGGGTAGCACAGGTACGCAGTATTTT. This rearrangement joins TRBV29-1 to TRBJ2-3; 7 bases fit TRBD2. The germline gives CDR1 SQVTM, CDR2 ANQGSEA. This CDR3 contains 15 residues.

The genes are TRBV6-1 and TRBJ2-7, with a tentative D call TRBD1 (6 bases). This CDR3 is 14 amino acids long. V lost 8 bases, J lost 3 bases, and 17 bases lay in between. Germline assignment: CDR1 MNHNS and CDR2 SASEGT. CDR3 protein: CASAQDSGFYEQYV. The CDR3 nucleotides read TGTGCCAGCGCACAGGACAGTGGGTTCTACGAGCAGTACGTC.

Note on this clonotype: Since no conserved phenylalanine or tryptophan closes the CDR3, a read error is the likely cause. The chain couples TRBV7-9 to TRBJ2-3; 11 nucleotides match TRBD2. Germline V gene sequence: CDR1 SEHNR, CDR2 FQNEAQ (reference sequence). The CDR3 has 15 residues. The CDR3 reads CASSLAGGPGHTQYY. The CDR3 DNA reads TGCGCCAGCAGCTTAGCGGGAGGGCCGGGACATACGCAGTATTAT.

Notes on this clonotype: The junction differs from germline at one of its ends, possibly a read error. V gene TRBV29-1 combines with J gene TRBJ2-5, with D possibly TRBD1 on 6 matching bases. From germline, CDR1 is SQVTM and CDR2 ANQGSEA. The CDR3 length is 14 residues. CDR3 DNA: TGCAGCGTTTATAGTCTCGACAGGCAAGAGACCCAGCACTTC. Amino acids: CSVYSLDRQETQHF.

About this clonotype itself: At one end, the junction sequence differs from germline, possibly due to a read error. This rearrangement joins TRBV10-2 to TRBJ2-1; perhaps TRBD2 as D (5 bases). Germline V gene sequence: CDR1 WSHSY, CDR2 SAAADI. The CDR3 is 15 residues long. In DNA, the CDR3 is TGCGCCAACAGTGGGATTGGCGGGCCGTACAATGAGCAGTTCTTC. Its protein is CANSGIGGPYNEQFF.

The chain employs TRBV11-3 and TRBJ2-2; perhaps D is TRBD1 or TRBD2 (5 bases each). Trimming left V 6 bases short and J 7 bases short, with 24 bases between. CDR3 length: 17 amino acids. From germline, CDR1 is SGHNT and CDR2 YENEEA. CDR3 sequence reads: CASSNRDRPLLGGELFF. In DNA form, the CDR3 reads TGTGCCAGCAGTAACCGGGACCGGCCCCTTTTGGGCGGGGAGCTGTTTTTT.

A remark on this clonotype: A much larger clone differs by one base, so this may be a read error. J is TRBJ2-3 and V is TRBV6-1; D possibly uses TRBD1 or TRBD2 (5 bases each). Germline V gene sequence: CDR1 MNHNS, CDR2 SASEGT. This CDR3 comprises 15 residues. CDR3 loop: CACSLLGPGRDTQYF. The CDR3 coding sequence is TGTGCCTGCAGTTTATTGGGACCGGGGCGGGATACGCAGTATTTT.

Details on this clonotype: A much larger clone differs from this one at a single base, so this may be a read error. The CDR3 region has the DNA TGTGCCAGCAGCTCGGGGGGAAACTATGGCTACACCTTC. Its translation: CASSSGGNYGYTF. The chain is built from TRBV5-6 and TRBJ1-2, with D possibly TRBD1 on 5 matching bases. The length of the CDR3 is 13 residues. Germline CDR1 SGHDT, CDR2 YYEEEE. V was trimmed by 3 bases and J by 2 bases, leaving 8 bases between them.

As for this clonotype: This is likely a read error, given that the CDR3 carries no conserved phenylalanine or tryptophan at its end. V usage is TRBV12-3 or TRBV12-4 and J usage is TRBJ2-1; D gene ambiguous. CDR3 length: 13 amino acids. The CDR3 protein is CACSLNKGNEQFL. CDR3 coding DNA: TGTGCCTGCAGTTTGAATAAGGGAAATGAGCAGTTCTTG.